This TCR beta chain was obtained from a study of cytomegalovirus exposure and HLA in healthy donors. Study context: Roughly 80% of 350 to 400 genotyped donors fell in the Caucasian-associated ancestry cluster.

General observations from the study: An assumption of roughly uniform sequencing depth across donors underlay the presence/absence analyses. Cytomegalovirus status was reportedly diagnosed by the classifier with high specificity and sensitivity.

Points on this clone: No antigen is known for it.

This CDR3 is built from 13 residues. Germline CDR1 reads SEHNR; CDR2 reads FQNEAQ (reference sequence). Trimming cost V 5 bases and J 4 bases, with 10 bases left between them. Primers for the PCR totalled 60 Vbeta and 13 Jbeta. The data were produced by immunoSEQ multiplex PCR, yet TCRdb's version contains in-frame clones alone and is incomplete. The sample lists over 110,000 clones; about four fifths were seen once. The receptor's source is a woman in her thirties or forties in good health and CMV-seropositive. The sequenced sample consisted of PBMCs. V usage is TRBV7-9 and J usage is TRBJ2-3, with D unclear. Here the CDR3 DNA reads TGTGCCAGCAGCAAAACGGGTCCAGATACGCAGTATTTT. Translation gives CASSKTGPDTQYF.